The rows below give T cell receptor beta chains drawn from one sample of a study of regulatory T cells in long-lasting Graves disease. TCRdb redid the calling of the multiplex PCR reads with MiXCR, one entry per CDR3 protein. The sample contains hundreds of thousands of distinct CDR3 sequences, roughly 14% of which appear only once. This sample also belongs to another study, concerning T cells in Graves' hyperthyroidism and ophthalmopathy.

Sequences were derived from peripheral blood mononuclear cells (PBMCs), sampled at new diagnosis, from a patient treated with antithyroid drugs. Receptors originate from a man aged 25 to 45 with Graves disease. Both conserved end residues are part of each CDR3. D genes are given only for firm matches. Rows give clone size only sometimes, using once, few, many, or a class for an expanded clone.

>.|TRBJ2-1|few|TRBV5-6
TGTGCCAGCAGACAGTTTGATGAGCAGTTCTTC
CASRQFDEQFF
>.|TRBJ2-3|.|TRBV6-1
TGTGCCAGCAGTCCCCTCCTATTTAGCACAGATACGCAGTATTTT
CASSPLLFSTDTQYF
>.|TRBJ2-4|many|TRBV24-1
TGTGCCACCAGTGATGACCAAGGACCCGTTTCTCTAGCCAAAAACATTCAGTACTTC
CATSDDQGPVSLAKNIQYF
>.|TRBJ1-2|many|TRBV2
TGTGCCAGCAACCCAGAGGCTAACTATGGCTACACCTTC
CASNPEANYGYTF
>.|TRBJ2-5|few|TRBV5-1
TGCGCCAGCAGCTTGAGAGTTCTCAAAGAGACCCAGTACTTC
CASSLRVLKETQYF
>TRBD2|TRBJ2-5|.|TRBV20-1
TGCAGTGCTTTGGGACTAGCGGAAGAGACCCAGTACTTC
CSALGLAEETQYF
>TRBD1|TRBJ1-5|many|TRBV7-3
TGTGCCAGCACCAAACCGCCGGGACAGGGGCCCCTTAGCAATCAGCCCCAGCATTTT
CASTKPPGQGPLSNQPQHF
>TRBD1|TRBJ2-7|.|TRBV20-1
TGCAGTGCAAGACAGGGGGGGCACGAGCAGTACTTC
CSARQGGHEQYF
>.|TRBJ1-5|many|TRBV27
TGTGCCAGCAGTCTAGGAGCGAATAGCAATCAGCCCCAGCATTTT
CASSLGANSNQPQHF
>.|TRBJ2-5|few|TRBV6-5
TGTGCCAGCAGTTACGCGGGAAATCAAGAGACCCAGTACTTC
CASSYAGNQETQYF
>.|TRBJ1-2|.|TRBV20-1
TGCAGTGCTAGAGATCTTCCGGGCATCAGCTATGGCTACACCTTC
CSARDLPGISYGYTF
>.|TRBJ2-1|many|TRBV15
TGTGCCACCAGCAGAGAGTACTTGGCTGACAATGAGCAGTTCTTC
CATSREYLADNEQFF
>.|TRBJ2-3|many|TRBV27
TGTGCCAGCAGTTTCCGGGAGACAGATACGCAGTATTTT
CASSFRETDTQYF
>.|TRBJ2-3|few|TRBV7-2
TGTGCCAGCGGCTTGGACGGTAGCACAGATACGCAGTATTTT
CASGLDGSTDTQYF
>.|TRBJ1-2|many|TRBV18
TGTGCCAGCTCACCACGGAGAGCGGGTGACTATGGCTACACCTTC
CASSPRRAGDYGYTF
>.|TRBJ2-7|many|TRBV13
TGTGCCAGCAGCTTAGTAGGGTGGGACGAGCAGTACTTC
CASSLVGWDEQYF
>.|TRBJ2-2|many|TRBV11-2
TGTGCCAGCAGCCTGTCCCCAGACGGACATTCTGGCACCGGGGAGCTGTTTTTT
CASSLSPDGHSGTGELFF
>.|TRBJ2-7|many|TRBV7-9
TGTGCCAGCAGCCCACTACTGGGCATTCGGGAGTATCACGAGCAGTACTTC
CASSPLLGIREYHEQYF
>.|TRBJ2-1|.|TRBV11-2
TGTGCCAGCAGGCCCCGGGCGGGAGAGCAGTTCTTC
CASRPRAGEQFF
>.|TRBJ1-5|.|TRBV16
TGTGCCAGCAGCCAATCCGGGACAAGCAATCAGCCCCAGCATTTT
CASSQSGTSNQPQHF
>.|TRBJ1-1|many|TRBV7-9
TGTGCCAGCAGCGGACCTTATAGCCAGGGTGACACTGAAGCTTTCTTT
CASSGPYSQGDTEAFF
>.|TRBJ1-1|many|TRBV2
TGTGCCAGCGCGCAGGGGAACACTGAAGCTTTCTTT
CASAQGNTEAFF
>TRBD2|TRBJ2-5|many|TRBV11-1
TGTGCCAGCAGCTCACGGATCGGGACTAGCGGGGAAGAGACCCAGTACTTC
CASSSRIGTSGEETQYF
>.|TRBJ2-7|.|TRBV3-1
TGTGCCAGCAGCCAAGATACCCCCTACGAGCAGTACTTC
CASSQDTPYEQYF
>TRBD1|TRBJ2-3|few|TRBV6-1
TGTGCCAGCAGCCCCGGACAGGGGAGGGTTACGCAGTATTTT
CASSPGQGRVTQYF
>.|TRBJ2-2|few|TRBV6-5
TGTGCCAGCAGTTACTACTCGGCAAGGACCGGGGAGCTGTTTTTT
CASSYYSARTGELFF
>.|TRBJ2-2|many|TRBV3-1
TGTGCCAGCACGGCGGTGTCGGTGACCGGGGAGCTGTTTTTT
CASTAVSVTGELFF
>.|TRBJ2-7|few|TRBV2
TGTGCCAGCCGCCCCCGGGGCTGGCCCTACGAGCAGTACTTC
CASRPRGWPYEQYF
>.|TRBJ1-5|many|TRBV15
TGTGCCACCAGCAGAGAGTCTGCAGACAATCAGCCCCAGCATTTT
CATSRESADNQPQHF
>TRBD1|TRBJ1-1|many|TRBV29-1
TGCAGCGGAAAGACAGGGGAAGTTTCTGAAGCTTTCTTT
CSGKTGEVSEAFF
>TRBD1|TRBJ2-5|few|TRBV20-1
TGCAGTGCTAGACAGGGGGCAATAGAGACCCAGTACTTC
CSARQGAIETQYF
>TRBD1|TRBJ2-7|.|TRBV27
TGTGCCAGCAGTTACAAGACAGGGGGCTACGAGCAGTACTTC
CASSYKTGGYEQYF
>TRBD2|TRBJ2-1|many|TRBV20-1
TGCAGTGCTGTAGCGGGAGTAAGCGATGAGCAGTTCTTC
CSAVAGVSDEQFF
>.|TRBJ1-2|many|TRBV6-9
TGTGCCAGCAGTTCACTTCAGTTCTATGGCTACACCTTC
CASSSLQFYGYTF
>.|TRBJ1-3|.|TRBV6-1
TGTGCCAGCAGTATTTCGTACAGCTCTGGAAACACCATATATTTT
CASSISYSSGNTIYF
>.|TRBJ1-2|many|TRBV11-2
TGTGCCAGCAGCTCACCGGAGCGGGGATCTAACTATGGCTACACCTTC
CASSSPERGSNYGYTF
>.|TRBJ2-7|many|TRBV27
TGTGCCAGCAGTTCCACGACGGACTCCTACGAGCAGTACTTC
CASSSTTDSYEQYF
>.|TRBJ1-3|.|TRBV3-1
TGTGCCAGCGAACAAGGGGGGCTCGGAAACACCATATATTTT
CASEQGGLGNTIYF
>.|TRBJ1-1|many|TRBV3-1
TGTGCCAGCAGCCAAGCCAAACGGGGAGGCACTGAAGCTTTCTTT
CASSQAKRGGTEAFF
>.|TRBJ1-4|few|TRBV20-1
TGCAGTGCAGCGGACAGAAACAATGAAAAACTGTTTTTT
CSAADRNNEKLFF
>.|TRBJ2-1|.|TRBV11-2
TGTGCCAGCAGCTTAGTTCCAGGGAGCGATGAGCAGCTCTTC
CASSLVPGSDEQLF
>TRBD1|TRBJ2-1|many|TRBV24-1
TGTGCCACCCAAGGACAGGGCTACTACAATGAGCAGTTCTTC
CATQGQGYYNEQFF
>.|TRBJ1-1|many|TRBV6-1
TGTGCCAGCAGTGCCCGGGGGAGGGACACTGAAGCTTTCTTT
CASSARGRDTEAFF
>.|TRBJ2-3|many|TRBV12-3/TRBV12-4
TGTGCCAGCAGCCTTCTGAGGACAGATACGCAGTATTTT
CASSLLRTDTQYF
>TRBD1|TRBJ2-2|.|TRBV20-1
TGCAGTGCCCAGAGGTGGGACAGGGGACACACCGGGGAGCTGTTTTTT
CSAQRWDRGHTGELFF
>.|TRBJ2-5|few|TRBV7-9
TGTGCCAGCAGCTTAGGACAGGTCTCGGCCCAGGAGACCCAGTACTTC
CASSLGQVSAQETQYF
>.|TRBJ2-2|many|TRBV20-1
TGCAGTGCTAGCCACGATAGTGGGAAGCTGTTTTTT
CSASHDSGKLFF
>.|TRBJ2-7|many|TRBV10-2
TGCGCCAGCAGTGAGTCGGGCAGGGGTCGCGAGCAGTACTTC
CASSESGRGREQYF
>.|TRBJ2-1|few|TRBV10-3
TGTGCCATCCGGAAGGGGCTCTGGGATGAGCAGTTCTTC
CAIRKGLWDEQFF
>.|TRBJ1-4|many|TRBV29-1
TGCAGCGCAGGAGGGGGGAATGAAAAACTGTTTTTT
CSAGGGNEKLFF
>TRBD2|TRBJ2-1|many|TRBV6-1
TGTGCCAGCAGAACCATACTAGCGGGAGGGTACAATGAGCAGTTCTTC
CASRTILAGGYNEQFF
>.|TRBJ2-7|few|TRBV5-6
TGTGCCAGCAGCCAAACCAATTACGAGCAGTACTTC
CASSQTNYEQYF
>.|TRBJ2-2|few|TRBV11-2
TGTGCCAGCAGTCATAACGCCGGGTCAGTAGGGGAGCTGTTTTTT
CASSHNAGSVGELFF
>TRBD1|TRBJ1-6|many|TRBV13
TGTGCCAGCAGCTTAACTAGACAGGGTTATTCACCCCTCCACTTT
CASSLTRQGYSPLHF
>.|TRBJ2-7|few|TRBV12-3/TRBV12-4
TGTGCCAGCAGTGCCCGGGACGCTCATATTTTC
CASSARDAHIF